The 8 T cell receptor beta chains below all came from one sample that was sequenced in a study of blood T cell repertoires in COVID-19 (TCRdb year 2020). The library was made by the immunoSEQ multiplex PCR assay. TCRdb obtained this table from immuneACCESS and retained in-frame rearrangements with V and J assigned. These tables miss some clones; where compared with another copy, unresolved V genes account for less than half of the shortfall, and the remainder is unexplained. The sample yields about 350,000 clones; around 90% were counted once. The ten largest clones represent around 4% of the sample. Sequenced: peripheral blood. The receptor source for this set is a woman aged 55-69 years with COVID-19, enrolled during active disease.

This sequence joins TRBV7-2 and TRBJ1-5; TRBD1 matches at 11 bases. V gave up 1 base and J gave up 10 bases; unmatched junction bases: 6. Germline CDR1 and CDR2: SGHTA and FQGNSA. This CDR3 spans 15 amino acids. The CDR3 bases are TGTGCCAGCAGCTTAGGGGGGACAGGGGGAAGACCCCAGCATTTT. Protein sequence: CASSLGGTGGRPQHF. Combining the CDR3 with reference TRBV7-2 and TRBJ1-5 gives the whole variable domain GAGVSQSPSNKVTEKGKDVELRCDPISGHTALYWYRQSLGQGLEFLIYFQGNSAPDKSGLPSDRFSAERTGGSVSTLTIQRTQQEDSAVYLCASSLGGTGGRPQHFGDGTRLSIL.

This rearrangement joins TRBV7-8 to TRBJ1-1; perhaps TRBD1 as D (6 bases). Trimming cost V 5 bases and J 9 bases, with 13 bases left between them. This CDR3 has 12 residues. The V gene's germline CDR1 is SGHVS and CDR2 FQNEAQ. CDR3 region: CASSRGPSQAFF. CDR3 nucleotide sequence: TGTGCCAGCAGCCGGGGGCCTTCCCAAGCTTTCTTT.

In nucleotides, the CDR3 is TGTGCCAGCAGTTCCGAGAACAGCCCTAGCGCTTTCTTT. It encodes CASSSENSPSAFF. The genes are TRBV6-5 and TRBJ1-1; D gene uncertain. CDR1 is MNHEY and CDR2 is SVGAGI in the germline V gene. This CDR3 has 13 amino acids. The V end lost 4 bases, the J end lost 11 bases, and 17 bases lay between the germline ends.

This clone was seen just once. The genes are TRBV10-3 and TRBJ2-6; the D gene is possibly TRBD1 (5 bases). Germline V gene data show CDR1 as ENHRY and CDR2 as SYGVKD. CDR3 length: 16 residues. V shed 2 bases and J shed 2 bases, with 10 bases lying between them. The DNA for the CDR3 is TGTGCCATCAGTGAGACGGACACCCCTGGGGCCAACGTCCTGACTTTC. Translating gives CAISETDTPGANVLTF.

The V and J genes are TRBV7-2 and TRBJ2-2, with a tentative D call TRBD2 (5 bases). The CDR3 extends over 15 amino acids. Germline V gives CDR1 SGHTA, CDR2 FQGNSA. Deletions cut 2 bases from V and 7 bases from J, with 14 bases between. CDR3 sequence (DNA): TGTGCCAGCAGCTTATTACTAGTTTTAGGCGGGGAGCTGTTTTTT. It yields the protein CASSLLLVLGGELFF.

This chain links TRBV11-2 with TRBJ2-1; D possibly corresponds to TRBD2 (5 bases). The CDR3 is 15 amino acids. Between the trimmed V and J ends, which lost 5 bases and 7 bases, there was a span of 18 bases. Germline V lookup: CDR1 SGHAT, CDR2 FQNNGV. CDR3 sequence: CASSHLRTRGNEQFF. Written as DNA, the CDR3 is TGTGCCAGCAGCCATCTGCGGACCCGGGGTAATGAGCAGTTCTTC.

V is TRBV28 and J is TRBJ1-5, with D possibly TRBD1 on 5 matching bases. V was cut by 3 bases and J by 4 bases, with 19 bases left in between. The CDR3 extends over 17 amino acids. CDR1 MDHEN and CDR2 SYDVKM come from the germline V gene. CDR3 in amino acids: CASSFFSWAGRNQPQHF. The CDR3 DNA sequence: TGTGCCAGCAGTTTTTTCAGTTGGGCGGGGCGAAATCAGCCCCAGCATTTT.

With regard to this clone: Other nucleotide sequences from this sample produce the same CDR3. The chain couples TRBV7-9 to TRBJ1-2; perhaps TRBD1 as D (6 bases). Germline V gene sequence: CDR1 SEHNR, CDR2 FQNEAQ (reference sequence). Trimming shortened V by 1 base and J by 2 bases, and 8 bases separated the two germline ends. The CDR3 is 14 residues long. The CDR3 DNA sequence: TGTGCCAGCAGCTTAGGAACAGGGAACTATGGCTACACCTTC. It encodes CASSLGTGNYGYTF. The full variable domain, with the rest looked up from reference TRBV7-9 and TRBJ1-2, is DTGVSQNPRHKITKRGQNVTFRCDPISEHNRLYWYRQTLGQGPEFLTYFQNEAQLEKSRLLSDRFSAERPKGSFSTLEIQRTEQGDSAMYLCASSLGTGNYGYTFGSGTRLTVV.